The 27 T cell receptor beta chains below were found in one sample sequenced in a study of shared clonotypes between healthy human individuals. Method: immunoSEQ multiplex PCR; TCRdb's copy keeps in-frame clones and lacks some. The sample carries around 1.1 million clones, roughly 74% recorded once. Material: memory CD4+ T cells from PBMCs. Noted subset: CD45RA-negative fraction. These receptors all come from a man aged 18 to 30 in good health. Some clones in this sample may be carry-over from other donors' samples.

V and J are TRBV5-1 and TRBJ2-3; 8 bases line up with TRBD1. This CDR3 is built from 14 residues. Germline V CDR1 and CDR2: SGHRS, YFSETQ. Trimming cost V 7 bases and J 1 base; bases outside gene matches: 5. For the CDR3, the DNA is TGCGCCAGCCTCATACAGGGGGGCACAGATACGCAGTATTTT. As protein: CASLIQGGTDTQYF. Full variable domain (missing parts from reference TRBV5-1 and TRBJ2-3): KAGVTQTPRYLIKTRGQQVTLSCSPISGHRSVSWYQQTPGQGLQFLFEYFSETQRNKGNFPGRFSGRQFSNSRSEMNVSTLELGDSALYLCASLIQGGTDTQYFGPGTRLTVL.

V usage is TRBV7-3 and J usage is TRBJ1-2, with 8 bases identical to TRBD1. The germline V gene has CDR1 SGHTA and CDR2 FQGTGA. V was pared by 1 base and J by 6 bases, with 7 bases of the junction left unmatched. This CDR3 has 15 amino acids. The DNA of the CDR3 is TGTGCCAGCAGCTTAAGGGCAGGGGGCATCGATGGCTACACCTTC. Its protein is CASSLRAGGIDGYTF.

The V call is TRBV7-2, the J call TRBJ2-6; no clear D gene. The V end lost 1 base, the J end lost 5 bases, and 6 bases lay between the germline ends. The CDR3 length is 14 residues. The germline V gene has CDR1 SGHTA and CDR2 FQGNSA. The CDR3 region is CASSLELRANVLTF. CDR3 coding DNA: TGTGCCAGCAGCTTAGAGTTGAGGGCCAACGTCCTGACTTTC.

The CDR3 protein is CASSFRTASNYGYTF. As DNA, the CDR3 is TGTGCCAGCAGTTTTCGGACAGCATCTAACTATGGCTACACCTTC. This chain uses TRBV6-6 with TRBJ1-2; tentative D call: TRBD1 (6 bases). The CDR3 loop spans 15 amino acids. The germline gives CDR1 MNHNY, CDR2 SVGAGI (reference sequence). The ends were cut back, 4 bases at V and 0 bases at J, with 12 bases in the middle.

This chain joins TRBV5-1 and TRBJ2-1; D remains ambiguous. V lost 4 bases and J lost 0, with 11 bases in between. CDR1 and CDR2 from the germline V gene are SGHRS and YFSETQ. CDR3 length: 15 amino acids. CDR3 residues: CASSPGVPSYNEQFF. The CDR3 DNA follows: TGCGCCAGCAGCCCCGGAGTCCCCTCCTACAATGAGCAGTTCTTC.

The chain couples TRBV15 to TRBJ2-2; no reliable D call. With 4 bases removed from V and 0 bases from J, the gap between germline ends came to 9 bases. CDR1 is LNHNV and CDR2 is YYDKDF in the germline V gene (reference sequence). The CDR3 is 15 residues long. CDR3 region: CATSNGSPNTGELFF. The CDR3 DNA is TGTGCCACCAGCAATGGCTCCCCGAACACCGGGGAGCTGTTTTTT.

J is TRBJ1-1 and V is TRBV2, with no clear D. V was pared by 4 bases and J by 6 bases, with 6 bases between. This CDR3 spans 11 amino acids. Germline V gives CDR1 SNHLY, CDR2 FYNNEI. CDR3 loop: CASSGLAEAFF. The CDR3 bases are TGTGCCAGCAGTGGGTTGGCTGAAGCTTTCTTT.

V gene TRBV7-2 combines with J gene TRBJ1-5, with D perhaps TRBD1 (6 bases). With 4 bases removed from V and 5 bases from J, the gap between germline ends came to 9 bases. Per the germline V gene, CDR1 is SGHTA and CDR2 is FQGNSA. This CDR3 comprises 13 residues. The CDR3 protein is CASSSQGYQPQHF. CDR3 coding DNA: TGTGCCAGCAGCTCACAGGGATATCAGCCCCAGCATTTT.

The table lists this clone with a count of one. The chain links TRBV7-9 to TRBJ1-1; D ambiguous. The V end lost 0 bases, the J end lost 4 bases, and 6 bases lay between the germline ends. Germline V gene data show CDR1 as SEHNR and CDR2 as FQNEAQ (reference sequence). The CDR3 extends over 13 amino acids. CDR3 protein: CASSLAVGTEAFF. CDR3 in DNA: TGTGCCAGCAGCTTAGCTGTTGGCACTGAAGCTTTCTTT.

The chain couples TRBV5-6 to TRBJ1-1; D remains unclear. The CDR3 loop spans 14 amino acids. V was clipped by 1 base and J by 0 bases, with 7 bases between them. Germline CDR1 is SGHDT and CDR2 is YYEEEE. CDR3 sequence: CASSLPHLNTEAFF. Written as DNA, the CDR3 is TGTGCCAGCAGCTTGCCACACCTGAACACTGAAGCTTTCTTT.

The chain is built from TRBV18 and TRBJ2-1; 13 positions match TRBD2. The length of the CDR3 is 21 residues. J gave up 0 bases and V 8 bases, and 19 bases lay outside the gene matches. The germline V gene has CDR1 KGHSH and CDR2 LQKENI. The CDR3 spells CASATTGSGLAGLPSYNEQFF. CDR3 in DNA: TGTGCCAGCGCAACCACAGGATCGGGACTAGCGGGGTTACCCTCCTACAATGAGCAGTTCTTC.

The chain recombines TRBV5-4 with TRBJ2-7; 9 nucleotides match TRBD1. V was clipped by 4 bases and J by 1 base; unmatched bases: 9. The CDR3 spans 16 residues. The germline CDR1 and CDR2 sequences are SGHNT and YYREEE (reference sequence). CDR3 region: CASSTGTGPPSYEQYF. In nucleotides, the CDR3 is TGTGCCAGCAGCACCGGGACAGGGCCGCCGTCCTACGAGCAGTACTTC.

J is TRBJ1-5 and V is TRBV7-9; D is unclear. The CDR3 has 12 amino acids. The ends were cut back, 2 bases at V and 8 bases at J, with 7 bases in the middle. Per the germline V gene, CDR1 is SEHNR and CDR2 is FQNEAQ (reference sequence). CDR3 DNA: TGTGCCAGCAGCTTAAAAGGCGAGCCCCAGCATTTT. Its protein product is CASSLKGEPQHF.

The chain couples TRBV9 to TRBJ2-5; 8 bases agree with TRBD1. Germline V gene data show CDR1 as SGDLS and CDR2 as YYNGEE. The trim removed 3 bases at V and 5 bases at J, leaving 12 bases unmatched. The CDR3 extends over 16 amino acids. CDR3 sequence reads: CASSEDGQGRWETQYF. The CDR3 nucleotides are TGTGCCAGCAGCGAAGATGGACAGGGTCGTTGGGAGACCCAGTACTTC.

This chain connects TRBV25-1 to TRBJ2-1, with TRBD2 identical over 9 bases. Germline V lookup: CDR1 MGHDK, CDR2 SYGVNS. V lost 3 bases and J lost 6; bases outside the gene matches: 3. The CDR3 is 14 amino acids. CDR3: CASSEAGLANEQFF. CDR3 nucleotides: TGTGCCAGCAGTGAGGCGGGACTAGCCAATGAGCAGTTCTTC.

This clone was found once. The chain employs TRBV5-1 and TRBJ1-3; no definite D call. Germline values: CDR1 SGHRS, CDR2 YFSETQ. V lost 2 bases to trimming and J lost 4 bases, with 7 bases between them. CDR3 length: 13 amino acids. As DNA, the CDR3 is TGCGCCAGCAGCTTTCCCGAGGGAAACACCATATATTTT. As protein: CASSFPEGNTIYF.

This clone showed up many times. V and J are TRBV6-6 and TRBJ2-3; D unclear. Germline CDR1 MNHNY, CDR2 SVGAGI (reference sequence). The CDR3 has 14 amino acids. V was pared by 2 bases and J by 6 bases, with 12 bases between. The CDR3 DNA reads TGTGCCAGCAGTTACACCACTATCACCGATACGCAGTATTTT. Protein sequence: CASSYTTITDTQYF.

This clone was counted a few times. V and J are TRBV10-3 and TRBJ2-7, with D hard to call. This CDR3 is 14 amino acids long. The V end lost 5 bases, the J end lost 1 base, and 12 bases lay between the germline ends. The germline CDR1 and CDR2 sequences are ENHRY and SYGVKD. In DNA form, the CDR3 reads TGTGCCATCAGTTCAGTCGGGTCGTCCTACGAGCAGTACTTC. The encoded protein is CAISSVGSSYEQYF.

The CDR3 nucleotides are TGTGCCAGCAGCTTGGACGGGGGAAACACCGGGGAGCTGTTTTTT. Its translation: CASSLDGGNTGELFF. V usage is TRBV5-4 and J usage is TRBJ2-2, with a tentative D call TRBD2 (6 bases). V was pared by 0 bases and J by 2 bases, with 8 bases between. Germline loops: CDR1 SGHNT, CDR2 YYREEE (reference sequence). The CDR3 spans 15 residues.

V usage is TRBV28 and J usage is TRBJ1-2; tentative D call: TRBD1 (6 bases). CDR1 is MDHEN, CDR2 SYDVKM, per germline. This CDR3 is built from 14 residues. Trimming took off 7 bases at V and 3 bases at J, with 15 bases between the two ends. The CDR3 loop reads CASTTSGVYYGYTF. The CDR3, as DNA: TGTGCCAGCACCACCTCAGGGGTCTACTATGGCTACACCTTC.

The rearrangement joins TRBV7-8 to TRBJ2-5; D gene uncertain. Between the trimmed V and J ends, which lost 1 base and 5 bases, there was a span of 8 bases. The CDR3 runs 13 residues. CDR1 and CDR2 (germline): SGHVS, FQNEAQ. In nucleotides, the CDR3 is TGTGCCAGCAGCTTAGGAGTTCTTGAGACCCAGTACTTC. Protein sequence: CASSLGVLETQYF.

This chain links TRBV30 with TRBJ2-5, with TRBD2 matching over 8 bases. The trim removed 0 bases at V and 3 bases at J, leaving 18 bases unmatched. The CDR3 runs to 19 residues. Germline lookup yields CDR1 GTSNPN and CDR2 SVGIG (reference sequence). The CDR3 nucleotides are TGTGCCTGGAGTGTTCCCCCTGGGGTAGCGGGGCCGACAGAAGAGACCCAGTACTTC. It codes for CAWSVPPGVAGPTEETQYF.

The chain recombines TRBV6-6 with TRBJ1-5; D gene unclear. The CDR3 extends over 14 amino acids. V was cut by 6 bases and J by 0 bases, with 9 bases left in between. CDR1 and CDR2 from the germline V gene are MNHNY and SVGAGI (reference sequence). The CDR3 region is CASRQLNSNQPQHF. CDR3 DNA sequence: TGTGCCAGCAGACAGCTTAATAGCAATCAGCCCCAGCATTTT.

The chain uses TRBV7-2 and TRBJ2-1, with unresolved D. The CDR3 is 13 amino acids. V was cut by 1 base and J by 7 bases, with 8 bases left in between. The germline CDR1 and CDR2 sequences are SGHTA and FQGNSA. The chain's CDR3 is CASSLGPFNEQFF. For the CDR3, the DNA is TGTGCCAGCAGCTTAGGCCCCTTTAATGAGCAGTTCTTC.

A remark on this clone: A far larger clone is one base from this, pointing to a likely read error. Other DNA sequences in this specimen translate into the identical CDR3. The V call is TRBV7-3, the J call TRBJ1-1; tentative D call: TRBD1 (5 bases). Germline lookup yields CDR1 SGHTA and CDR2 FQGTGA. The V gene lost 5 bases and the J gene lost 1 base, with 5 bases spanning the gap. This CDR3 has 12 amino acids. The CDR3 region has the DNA TGTGCCAGCAGCACAGGGAACACTGAAGCTTTCTTT. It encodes CASSTGNTEAFF.

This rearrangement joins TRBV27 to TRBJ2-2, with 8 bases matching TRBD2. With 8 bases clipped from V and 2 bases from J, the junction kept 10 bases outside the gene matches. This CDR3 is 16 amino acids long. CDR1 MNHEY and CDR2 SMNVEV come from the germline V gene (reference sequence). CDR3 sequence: CASGRPLAANTGELFF. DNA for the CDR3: TGTGCCAGCGGCCGTCCACTAGCGGCCAACACCGGGGAGCTGTTTTTT.

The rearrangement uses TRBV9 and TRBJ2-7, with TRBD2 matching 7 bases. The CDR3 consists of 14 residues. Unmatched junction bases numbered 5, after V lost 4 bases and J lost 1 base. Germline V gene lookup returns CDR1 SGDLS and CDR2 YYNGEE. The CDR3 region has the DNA TGTGCCAGCAGCATGAGCGGGACGTCCTACGAGCAGTACTTC. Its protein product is CASSMSGTSYEQYF. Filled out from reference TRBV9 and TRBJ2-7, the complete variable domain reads DSGVTQTPKHLITATGQRVTLRCSPRSGDLSVYWYQQSLDQGLQFLIQYYNGEERAKGNILERFSAQQFPDLHSELNLSSLELGDSALYFCASSMSGTSYEQYFGPGTRLTVT.